The clone carrying this T cell receptor beta chain has at least ten counts. The antigen remains unidentified. These data are taken from a study of neurological immune-mediated disorders. Study-wide results and caveats: According to phylogenetic grouping, one related-CDR3 cluster, a possible signature, contained the repertoires of 18 of 34 multiple sclerosis patients.

The cDNA came from 5'RACE, which used 10-nucleotide random UMIs. TCRdb re-derived calls from the 5' RACE reads in MiXCR, one entry per CDR3 protein. The sample shows 50,000 to 65,000 distinct CDR3 sequences, around 3.6% of them seen only once. V lost 0 bases and J lost 6, with 9 bases in between. This CDR3 spans 13 amino acids. Per the germline V gene, CDR1 is SEHNR and CDR2 is FQNEAQ (reference sequence). What was sequenced was PBMCs. The sequence was collected from a man younger than 40 with multiple sclerosis. The chain recombines TRBV7-9 with TRBJ2-7; D uncertain. The DNA for the CDR3 is TGTGCCAGCAGCTTAGCGGCCAGCCGCGAGCAGTACTTC. This sequence encodes CASSLAASREQYF.